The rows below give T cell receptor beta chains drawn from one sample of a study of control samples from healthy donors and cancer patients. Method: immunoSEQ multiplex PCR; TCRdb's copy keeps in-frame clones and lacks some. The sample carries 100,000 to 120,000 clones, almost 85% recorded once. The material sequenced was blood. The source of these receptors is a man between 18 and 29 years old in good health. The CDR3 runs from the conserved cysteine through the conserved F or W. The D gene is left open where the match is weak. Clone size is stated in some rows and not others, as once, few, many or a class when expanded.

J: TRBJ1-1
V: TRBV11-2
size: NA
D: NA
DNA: TGTGCCAGCAGCTTAAGCAGGAACACTGAAGCTTTCTTT
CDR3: CASSLSRNTEAFF

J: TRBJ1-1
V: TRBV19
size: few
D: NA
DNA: TGTGCCAGTAGTATGCGTCTGGACACTGAAGCTTTCTTT
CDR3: CASSMRLDTEAFF

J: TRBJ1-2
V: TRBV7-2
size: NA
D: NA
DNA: TGTGCCAGCAGCTTCGTCCAGGGAGCTAACTATGGCTACACCTTC
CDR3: CASSFVQGANYGYTF

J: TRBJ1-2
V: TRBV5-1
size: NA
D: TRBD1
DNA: TGCGCCAGCAGCTTGGCCGACAGGGCCGGGGTCAATGGCTACACCTTC
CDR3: CASSLADRAGVNGYTF

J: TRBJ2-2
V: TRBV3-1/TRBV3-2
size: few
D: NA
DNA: TGTGCCAGCAGCCAAGATCTATTCAATGGCGGGGAGCTGTTTTTT
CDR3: CASSQDLFNGGELFF

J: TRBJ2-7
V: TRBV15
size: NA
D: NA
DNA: TGTGCCACCAGCAGAGGGAAGGGGAACTACGAGCAGTACTTC
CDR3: CATSRGKGNYEQYF

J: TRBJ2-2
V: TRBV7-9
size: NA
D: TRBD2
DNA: TGTGCCAGCAGCCGGACTAGTACCGCCGGGGAGCTGTTTTTT
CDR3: CASSRTSTAGELFF

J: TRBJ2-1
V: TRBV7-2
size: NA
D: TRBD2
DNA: TGTGCCAGCAGCGCACGGACTAGCGGGGGGGCCAGAGAGCAGTTCTTC
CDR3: CASSARTSGGAREQFF

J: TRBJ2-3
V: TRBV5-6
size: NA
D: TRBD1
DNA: TGTGCCAGCAGCTTGATTGTGGGACAGGGGGCCTTCACAGATACGCAGTATTTT
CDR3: CASSLIVGQGAFTDTQYF

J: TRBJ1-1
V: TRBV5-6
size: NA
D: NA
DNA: TGTGCCAGCAGCTTGTCGGGCAGGACCTTTAACACTGAAGCTTTCTTT
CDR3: CASSLSGRTFNTEAFF

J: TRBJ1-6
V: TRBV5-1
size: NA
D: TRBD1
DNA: TGCGCCAGCAGCTACTCCGGACAGGGGATAGGTTCACCCCTCCACTTT
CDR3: CASSYSGQGIGSPLHF

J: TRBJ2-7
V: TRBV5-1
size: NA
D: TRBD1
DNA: TGCGCCAGCAGCCTGTACAGGGGGCCCTACGAGCAGTACTTC
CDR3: CASSLYRGPYEQYF

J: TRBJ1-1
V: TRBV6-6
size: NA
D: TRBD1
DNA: TGTGCCAGCAGTTACTCGAGTAGGGGGCCTGAAGCTTTCTTT
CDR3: CASSYSSRGPEAFF

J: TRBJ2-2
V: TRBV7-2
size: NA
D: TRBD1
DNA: TGTGCCAGCAGCCGTACAGGGGGCATAGGCACCGGGGAGCTGTTTTTT
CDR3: CASSRTGGIGTGELFF

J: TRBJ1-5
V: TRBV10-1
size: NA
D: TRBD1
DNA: TGCGCCAGCTGGTGGGGAGGGGGCCTTGATCAGCCCCAGCATTTT
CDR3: CASWWGGGLDQPQHF

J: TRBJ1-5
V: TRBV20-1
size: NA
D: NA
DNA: TGCAGTGCTAGTTTCATCGGGCTGACAGGTACTCACTTAGCTCAGCCCCAGCATTTT
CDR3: CSASFIGLTGTHLAQPQHF

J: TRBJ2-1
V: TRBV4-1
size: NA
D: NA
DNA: TGCGCCAGCAGCCAAGCGACTGTCGGACGGGATTTATACAATGAGCAGTTCTTC
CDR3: CASSQATVGRDLYNEQFF

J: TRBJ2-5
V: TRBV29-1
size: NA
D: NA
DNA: TGCAGCGTTGGGTCGGTTATGGGGGGGCGGGAGACCCAGTACTTC
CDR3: CSVGSVMGGRETQYF

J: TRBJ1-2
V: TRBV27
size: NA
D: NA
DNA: TGTGCCAGCAGTTTAGGGGGGGCCCCCGGCGCCTATGGCTACACCTTC
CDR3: CASSLGGAPGAYGYTF

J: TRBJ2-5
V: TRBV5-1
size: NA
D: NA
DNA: TGCGCCAGCAGCTTTGAGGCGGGGGCGAGGGGAGAGACCCAGTACTTC
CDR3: CASSFEAGARGETQYF

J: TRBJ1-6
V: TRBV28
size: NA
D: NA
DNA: TGTGCCAGCAGTCCTCAAAGGGGGGCGAACAATTCACCCCTCCACTTT
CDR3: CASSPQRGANNSPLHF

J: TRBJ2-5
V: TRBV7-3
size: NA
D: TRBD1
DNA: TGTGCCAGCAGCTTAGTCGGGTTCTGGGACAGACTACAAGAGACCCAGTACTTC
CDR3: CASSLVGFWDRLQETQYF

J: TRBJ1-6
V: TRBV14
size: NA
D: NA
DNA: TGTGCCAGCAGCCAAGATCGGATTAGATCCTATAATTCACCCCTCCACTTT
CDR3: CASSQDRIRSYNSPLHF

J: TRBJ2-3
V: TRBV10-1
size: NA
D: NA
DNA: TGCGCCAGCAGTGATAGTTCCAGCGCAGATACGCAGTATTTT
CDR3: CASSDSSSADTQYF

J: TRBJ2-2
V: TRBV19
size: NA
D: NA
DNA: TGTGCCAGTAGTCTATGGTTCCTGGGCGCGAACACCGGGGAGCTGTTTTTT
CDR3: CASSLWFLGANTGELFF

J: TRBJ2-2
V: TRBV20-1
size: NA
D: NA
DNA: TGCAGTGCTAGTCCTCATCCGGGCAGCCCGAACACCGGGGAGCTGTTTTTT
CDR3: CSASPHPGSPNTGELFF

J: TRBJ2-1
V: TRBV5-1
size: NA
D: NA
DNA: TGCGCCAGCAGCTTGACGGGGGTTAGCGGCCTTGAGCAGTTCTTC
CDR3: CASSLTGVSGLEQFF

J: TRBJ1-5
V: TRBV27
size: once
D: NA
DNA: TGTGCCAGCAGTTTATACGGGTTAAAATTGCCCCAGCCCCAGCATTTT
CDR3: CASSLYGLKLPQPQHF

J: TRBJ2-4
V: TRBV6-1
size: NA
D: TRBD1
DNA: TGTGCCAGCAGAGAACAGGGGTTCGGGCGTACTACGATAGCCAAAAACATTCAGTACTTC
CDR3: CASREQGFGRTTIAKNIQYF

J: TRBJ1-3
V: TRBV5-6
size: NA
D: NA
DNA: TGTGCCAGCAGCTTCCCGGGAAACACCATATATTTT
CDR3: CASSFPGNTIYF

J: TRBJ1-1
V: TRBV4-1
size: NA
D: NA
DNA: TGCGCCAGCAGCCAAGTATTAAGGACGGGGAACACTGAAGCTTTCTTT
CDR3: CASSQVLRTGNTEAFF

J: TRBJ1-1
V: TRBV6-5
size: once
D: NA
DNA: TGTGCCAGCAGTTCCCGACCCGAGACTGAAGCTTTCTTT
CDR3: CASSSRPETEAFF

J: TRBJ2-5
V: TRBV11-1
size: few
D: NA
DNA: TGTGCCAGCAGCTTAGGGCAGGGCCAAGAGACCCAGTACTTC
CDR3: CASSLGQGQETQYF

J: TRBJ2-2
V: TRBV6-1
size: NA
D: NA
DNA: TGTGCCAGCAGTGAAGTGGGACCGAACACCGGGGAGCTGTTTTTT
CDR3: CASSEVGPNTGELFF

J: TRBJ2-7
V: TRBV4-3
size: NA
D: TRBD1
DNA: TGCGCCAGCAGCCAAGATGGGGGACAGGGGACCGAGCAGTACTTC
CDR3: CASSQDGGQGTEQYF

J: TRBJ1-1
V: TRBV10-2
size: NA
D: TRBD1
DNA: TGCGCCAGCAGTTCCGGGACAGGGAACACTGAAGCTTTCTTT
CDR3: CASSSGTGNTEAFF

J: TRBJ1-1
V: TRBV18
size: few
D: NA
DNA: TGTGCCAGCTCACCATCTGGACAGTCCACTGAAGCTTTCTTT
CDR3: CASSPSGQSTEAFF

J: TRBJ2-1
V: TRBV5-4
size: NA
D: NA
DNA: TGTGCCAGCAGCCCGCCGAGGGACGCCTACAATGAGCAGTTCTTC
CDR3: CASSPPRDAYNEQFF

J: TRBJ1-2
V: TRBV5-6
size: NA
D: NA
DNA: TGTGCCAGCAGCTTGGGAGCCGGGAACTATGGCTACACCTTC
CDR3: CASSLGAGNYGYTF

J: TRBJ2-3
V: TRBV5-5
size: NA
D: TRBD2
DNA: TGTGCCAGCAGCCCCCGACTAGCGGGGGGGCAAAGAGATACGCAGTATTTT
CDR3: CASSPRLAGGQRDTQYF

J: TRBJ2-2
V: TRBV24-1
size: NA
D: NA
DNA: TGTGCCACCCGGCAGGGGACCGGGGAGCTGTTTTTT
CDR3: CATRQGTGELFF

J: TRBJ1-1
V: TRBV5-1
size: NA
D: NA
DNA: TGCGCCAGCAGCTTGAGGGGTGGCGCGGAAGCTTTCTTT
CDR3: CASSLRGGAEAFF

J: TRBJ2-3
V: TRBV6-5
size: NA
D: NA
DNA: TGTGCCAGCAGTTATGATGGAGAGACGCAGTATTTT
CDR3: CASSYDGETQYF

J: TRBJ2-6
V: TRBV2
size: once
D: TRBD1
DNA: TGTGCCAGCAAGGACAGGGGACCCGGGGCCAACGTCCTGACTTTC
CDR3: CASKDRGPGANVLTF

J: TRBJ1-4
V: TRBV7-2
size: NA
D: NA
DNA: TGTGCCAGCAGCCCGGGGGGGTATGAAAAACTGTTTTTT
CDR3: CASSPGGYEKLFF

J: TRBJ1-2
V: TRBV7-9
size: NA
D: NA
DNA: TGTGCCAGCAGCTTAGCAGTAACAGGGCCCGGCTACACCTTC
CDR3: CASSLAVTGPGYTF

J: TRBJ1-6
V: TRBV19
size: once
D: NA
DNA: TGTGCCAGTAGCCCGGGACCCCGTAATTCACCCCTCCACTTT
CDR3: CASSPGPRNSPLHF

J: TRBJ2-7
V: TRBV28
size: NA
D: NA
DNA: TGTGCCAGCAGTTTAGGGGGAAAAGTCACCTACGAGCAGTACTTC
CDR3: CASSLGGKVTYEQYF

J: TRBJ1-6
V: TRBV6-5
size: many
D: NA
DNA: TGTGCCAGCAGTTCCGGGTTCGTTGATTCACCCCTCCACTTT
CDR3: CASSSGFVDSPLHF

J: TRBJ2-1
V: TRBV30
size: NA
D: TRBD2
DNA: TGTGCCTGGGAACCTAGCGGGGGGTATGAGCAGTTCTTC
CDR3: CAWEPSGGYEQFF

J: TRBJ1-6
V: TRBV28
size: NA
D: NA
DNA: TGTGCCAGCAGCCAGACCTCGGGAAGGTGGAATTCACCCCTCCACTTT
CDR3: CASSQTSGRWNSPLHF

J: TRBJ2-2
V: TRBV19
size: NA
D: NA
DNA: TGTGCCAGTATCCCCCAGGGTTTAGCCGGGGAGCTGTTTTTT
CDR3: CASIPQGLAGELFF

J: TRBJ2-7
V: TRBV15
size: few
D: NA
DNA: TGTGCCACCAGCAGTACGGGACACCCAGCCTACGAGCAGTACTTC
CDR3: CATSSTGHPAYEQYF

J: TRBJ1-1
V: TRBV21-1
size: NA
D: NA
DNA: TGTGCCAGCGGCAAGAGCGGGACTGAAGCTTTCTTT
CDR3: CASGKSGTEAFF

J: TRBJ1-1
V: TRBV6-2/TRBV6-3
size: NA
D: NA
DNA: TGTGCCAGCAGTTACTCAAAAATAGGGGGCACTGAAGCTTTCTTT
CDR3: CASSYSKIGGTEAFF